Following are 5 T cell receptor beta chains from one sample sequenced in a study of T cell responses to AZD1222 COVID-19 vaccine. TCRdb's table, derived via immunoSEQ multiplex PCR, lists solely in-frame clones and lacks some. The table has 150,000 or so clones, 94% seen once; the top ten hold approximately 0.64%. Material: peripheral blood, obtained on day 0 of AZD1222 vaccination. The receptor set was obtained from an adult in good health.

J is TRBJ1-2 and V is TRBV5-1; D gene ambiguous. The V end lost 1 base, the J end lost 7 bases, and 8 bases lay between the germline ends. CDR3 length equals 12 residues. Germline V CDR1 and CDR2: SGHRS, YFSETQ. DNA of the CDR3: TGCGCCAGCAGCTTGCAGGACGGTGGCTACACCTTC. Protein product: CASSLQDGGYTF.

The chain links TRBV2 to TRBJ2-2, with D possibly matching TRBD1 (7 bases). The CDR3 length is 14 residues. V was shortened by 5 bases and J by 5 bases, with 12 bases between the two germline ends. The germline V gene has CDR1 SNHLY and CDR2 FYNNEI. The CDR3 region is CASSTAGGTGELFF. The CDR3 coding sequence is TGTGCCAGCAGTACGGCAGGGGGGACCGGGGAGCTGTTTTTT.

This chain joins TRBV28 and TRBJ1-3, with TRBD1 as a possible D gene (6 bases). Trimming cost V 8 bases and J 7 bases, with 15 bases left between them. CDR3 size: 13 residues. Per germline, CDR1 MDHEN and CDR2 SYDVKM. CDR3 sequence (DNA): TGTGCCAGCGGGGGCGGTCGTCATAACACCATATATTTT. Protein sequence: CASGGGRHNTIYF.

V gene TRBV29-1 combines with J gene TRBJ1-5, with 8 bases lining up with TRBD1. The V gene end was trimmed by 5 bases and the J gene end by 2 bases; junction bases not matched to a gene: 5. The CDR3 extends over 14 amino acids. Germline loops: CDR1 SQVTM, CDR2 ANQGSEA. The CDR3, as DNA: TGCAGCGTTCGACAGGGGACCGGCAATCAGCCCCAGCATTTT. Its translation is CSVRQGTGNQPQHF.

This chain uses TRBV9 with TRBJ1-2; TRBD1 is a possible D gene (5 bases). V lost 4 bases and J 7 bases, leaving 14 bases between the germline ends. The CDR3 is 13 residues long. CDR1 SGDLS and CDR2 YYNGEE come from the germline V gene. CDR3 bases: TGTGCCAGCAGCCCATCATCCGGGGGTGGCTACACCTTC. Translating it yields CASSPSSGGGYTF.